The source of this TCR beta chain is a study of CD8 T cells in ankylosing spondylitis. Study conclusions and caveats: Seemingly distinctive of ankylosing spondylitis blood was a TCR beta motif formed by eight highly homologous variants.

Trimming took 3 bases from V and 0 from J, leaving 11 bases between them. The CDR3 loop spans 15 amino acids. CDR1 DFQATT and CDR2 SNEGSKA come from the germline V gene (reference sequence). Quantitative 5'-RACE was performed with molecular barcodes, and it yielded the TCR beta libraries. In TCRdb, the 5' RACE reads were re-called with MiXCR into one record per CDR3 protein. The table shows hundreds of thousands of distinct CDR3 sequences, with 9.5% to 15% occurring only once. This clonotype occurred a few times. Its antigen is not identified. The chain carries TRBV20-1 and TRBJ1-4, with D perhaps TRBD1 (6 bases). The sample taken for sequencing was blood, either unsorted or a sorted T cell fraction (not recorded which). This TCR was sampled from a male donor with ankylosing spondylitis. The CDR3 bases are TGCAGTGCTAGGGAAACAGGGTCAACTAATGAAAAACTGTTTTTT. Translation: CSARETGSTNEKLFF.